This T cell receptor (beta chain) was identified during a study of blood T cell repertoires in COVID-19. The V and J ends lost 1 base and 4 bases, in that order; junction bases with no gene match: 9. From germline, CDR1 is LNHDA and CDR2 SQIVND (reference sequence). This CDR3 spans 17 amino acids. Profiled with immunoSEQ multiplex PCR; TCRdb holds only in-frame clones, not every one. The repertoire has about 120,000 clones, around nine tenths of them found once; the top ten carry 7.6%. This sequence was found in a man between 45 and 60 years old with acute or convalescent COVID-19. Sample: peripheral blood. V gene TRBV19 combines with J gene TRBJ1-1, with 10 bases that match TRBD1. The CDR3 is CASSIGWGQGQVTEAFF. CDR3 nucleotide sequence: TGTGCCAGTAGTATAGGTTGGGGACAGGGGCAGGTCACTGAAGCTTTCTTT.